What follows are 25 T cell receptor beta chains derived from one specimen sequenced in a study of cytomegalovirus exposure and HLA in healthy donors. The PCR had 60 Vbeta and 13 Jbeta primers. TCRdb's table, derived via immunoSEQ multiplex PCR, lists solely in-frame clones and lacks some. The sample consists of approximately 160,000 clones, roughly 80% of them appearing once. Sequencing was done on a sample of PBMCs. These receptors originate from a young woman in good health and CMV-seronegative.

The chain couples TRBV6-1 to TRBJ2-1; 8 positions agree with TRBD1. The CDR3 extends over 14 amino acids. CDR1 and CDR2 (germline): MNHNS, SASEGT. V lost 1 base and J lost 9; bases outside the gene matches: 5. This CDR3 reads CASSEGRGLGEQFF. The CDR3 DNA follows: TGTGCCAGCAGTGAAGGCAGGGGGCTAGGTGAGCAGTTCTTC.

This rearrangement joins TRBV7-2 to TRBJ2-3; maybe TRBD1 (5 bases). Trimming took 6 bases from V and 0 from J, leaving 13 bases between them. Germline V lookup: CDR1 SGHTA, CDR2 FQGNSA. The CDR3 loop spans 15 amino acids. The CDR3 reads CASRAGIRSTDTQYF. The CDR3, as DNA: TGTGCCAGCAGAGCAGGGATTCGTAGCACAGATACGCAGTATTTT.

The genes are TRBV6-1 and TRBJ1-2, with no clear D. The germline V gene has CDR1 MNHNS and CDR2 SASEGT. The CDR3 is made up of 14 amino acids. Trimming left V 4 bases short and J 2 bases short, with 11 bases between. DNA of the CDR3: TGTGCCAGCAGTGTTGGGCCAGCAAACTATGGCTACACCTTC. The encoded protein is CASSVGPANYGYTF.

This clone was detected a few times. The chain uses TRBV5-4 and TRBJ1-2; no firm D call. Trimming removed 4 bases at V and 7 bases at J, with 14 bases between. This CDR3 is built from 13 residues. The V gene's germline CDR1 is SGHNT and CDR2 YYREEE (reference sequence). CDR3 amino acids: CASSPAGKGGYTF. The CDR3, as DNA: TGTGCCAGCAGCCCTGCCGGGAAGGGTGGCTACACCTTC.

This clone was found a few times. The rearrangement joins TRBV6-4 to TRBJ2-1; tentative D call: TRBD2 (5 bases). Germline V lookup: CDR1 MRHNA, CDR2 SNTAGT. This CDR3 is built from 13 residues. V gave up 3 bases and J gave up 3 bases, with 6 bases separating them. The CDR3 DNA reads TGTGCCAGCAGTGAAGGGAGCTACAATGAGCAGTTCTTC. This codes for CASSEGSYNEQFF.

The chain links TRBV5-4 to TRBJ2-5; 9 positions match TRBD1. With 6 bases clipped from V and 3 bases from J, the junction kept 18 bases outside the gene matches. CDR3 length: 18 residues. CDR1 is SGHNT, CDR2 YYREEE, per germline (reference sequence). This chain's CDR3 is CASTRDRVYGGPKETQYF. The DNA of the CDR3 is TGTGCCAGCACCCGGGACAGGGTCTATGGAGGGCCTAAAGAGACCCAGTACTTC.

CDR3 protein: CASSLEAGYEQYF. The CDR3 nucleotides are TGCGCCAGCAGCTTGGAGGCGGGGTACGAGCAGTACTTC. The rearrangement joins TRBV5-1 to TRBJ2-7; maybe TRBD2 (6 bases). This CDR3 comprises 13 residues. V was trimmed by 0 bases and J by 4 bases, leaving 8 bases between them. Germline loops: CDR1 SGHRS, CDR2 YFSETQ.

The chain employs TRBV30 and TRBJ1-1, with 7 bases matching TRBD1. V was pared by 3 bases and J by 3 bases, with 4 bases of the junction left unmatched. The CDR3 runs to 13 residues. Per the germline V gene, CDR1 is GTSNPN and CDR2 is SVGIG (reference sequence). This CDR3 reads CAWSLTGDTEAFF. The CDR3 DNA is TGTGCCTGGAGCCTAACAGGGGACACTGAAGCTTTCTTT.

The V gene is TRBV27, the J gene TRBJ1-5, with 10 bases that match TRBD1. J was trimmed by 9 bases and V by 5 bases; bases with no gene match: 4. CDR1 and CDR2 from the germline V gene are MNHEY and SMNVEV (reference sequence). The CDR3 covers 13 residues. The CDR3 loop is CASSGQGVRPQHF. The CDR3 bases are TGTGCCAGCAGTGGACAGGGGGTTCGGCCCCAGCATTTT.

This clone was recorded once. This chain links TRBV4-3 with TRBJ2-3, with a possible D match to TRBD1 (6 bases). V dropped 4 bases and J dropped 5 bases, with 13 bases sitting between them. CDR3 length equals 14 residues. The germline V gene encodes CDR1 LGHNA and CDR2 YSLEER. The CDR3 is CASSLGGAKDTQYF. As DNA, the CDR3 is TGCGCCAGCAGCCTAGGGGGAGCCAAAGATACGCAGTATTTT.

The rearrangement joins TRBV19 to TRBJ2-1; D might be TRBD2 (6 bases). This CDR3 spans 15 amino acids. Germline V gives CDR1 LNHDA, CDR2 SQIVND (reference sequence). The germline V and J ends were trimmed by 3 bases and 5 bases, with 14 bases remaining between them. CDR3 in DNA: TGTGCCAGTAGTATCGGAGGGTCCATTAACAATGAGCAGTTCTTC. Translating it yields CASSIGGSINNEQFF.

The CDR3 is CASSLTSGIIETQYF. For the CDR3, the DNA is TGTGCCAGCAGTTTGACTAGCGGGATAATAGAGACCCAGTACTTC. V is TRBV28 and J is TRBJ2-5; 11 bases map to TRBD2. J lost 4 bases, V lost 3 bases, and 4 bases had no gene match. Germline V gene sequence: CDR1 MDHEN, CDR2 SYDVKM. The CDR3 runs 15 residues.

Only one count was recorded for this clone. This chain uses TRBV5-1 with TRBJ2-1; D is possibly TRBD2 (5 bases). The CDR3 has 15 amino acids. The V gene lost 3 bases and the J gene lost 2 bases, with 12 bases spanning the gap. In germline, CDR1 is SGHRS, CDR2 YFSETQ. The CDR3 loop reads CASSSRSGTYNEQFF. The CDR3 DNA follows: TGCGCCAGCAGCTCCAGAAGCGGAACCTACAATGAGCAGTTCTTC.

The chain joins TRBV30 to TRBJ2-7, with 9 bases lining up with TRBD1. J was trimmed by 2 bases and V by 4 bases; bases with no gene match: 3. The CDR3 runs 13 residues. Germline V CDR1 and CDR2: GTSNPN, SVGIG (reference sequence). As DNA, the CDR3 is TGTGCCTGGACGGGACAGGGTGCCTACGAGCAGTACTTC. It translates to CAWTGQGAYEQYF. The full variable domain, in which reference TRBV30 and TRBJ2-7 provide the parts outside the CDR3, is SQTIHQWPATLVQPVGSPLSLECTVEGTSNPNLYWYRQAAGRGLQLLFYSVGIGQISSEVPQNLSASRPQDRQFILSSKKLLLSDSGFYLCAWTGQGAYEQYFGPGTRLTVT.

This chain joins TRBV6-5 and TRBJ1-5; 8 bases fit TRBD1. CDR1 and CDR2 (germline): MNHEY, SVGAGI. Unmatched junction bases numbered 3, after V lost 7 bases and J lost 4 bases. CDR3 length equals 13 residues. This chain's CDR3 is CASTRGLNQPQHF. The DNA of the CDR3 is TGTGCCAGCACCAGGGGGCTGAATCAGCCCCAGCATTTT.

The chain recombines TRBV10-3 with TRBJ2-5, with TRBD2 matching 8 bases. The germline V gene has CDR1 ENHRY and CDR2 SYGVKD. J was trimmed by 0 bases and V by 3 bases; bases with no gene match: 9. The length of the CDR3 is 17 residues. This CDR3 is CAISDPTSGAYQETQYF. The CDR3 DNA reads TGTGCCATCAGTGACCCAACTAGCGGAGCGTACCAAGAGACCCAGTACTTC.

The J gene is TRBJ1-2, the V gene TRBV19; 9 positions match TRBD1. This CDR3 region has 13 residues. The V segment lost 7 bases and the J segment 4 bases; nucleotides outside the gene matches: 4. Germline-derived CDR1 and CDR2 are LNHDA and SQIVND (reference sequence). CDR3 DNA sequence: TGTGCCAGTATTGGACAGGGGCGCTATGGCTACACCTTC. Amino acid sequence: CASIGQGRYGYTF.

This chain's CDR3 is CASSFEDEQFF. The CDR3 nucleotides read TGTGCCAGCAGCTTTGAGGATGAGCAGTTCTTC. The genes are TRBV7-9 and TRBJ2-1, with D uncertain. The CDR3 contains 11 residues. CDR1 is SEHNR, CDR2 FQNEAQ, per germline (reference sequence). V was cut by 3 bases and J by 8 bases, with 5 bases left in between.

J is TRBJ2-2 and V is TRBV10-3, with 10 bases matching TRBD2. CDR1 ENHRY and CDR2 SYGVKD come from the germline V gene. The CDR3 is 15 residues long. Losses at the gene ends were 2 bases for V and 4 bases for J; bases not matched to a gene: 1. DNA for the CDR3: TGTGCCATCAGTGAGGCTAGCGGGGGCACCGGGGAGCTGTTTTTT. Translating gives CAISEASGGTGELFF.

V and J are TRBV14 and TRBJ2-2; no clear D gene. Germline V gene sequence: CDR1 SGHDN, CDR2 FVKESK. Trimming left V 0 bases short and J 5 bases short, with 16 bases between. This CDR3 is built from 17 residues. CDR3 residues: CASSQEKKTTGTGELFF. DNA for the CDR3: TGTGCCAGCAGCCAAGAGAAGAAGACAACCGGAACCGGGGAGCTGTTTTTT.

Regarding this clone: A read error may produce the germline difference seen at one junction end. The chain couples TRBV5-4 to TRBJ1-4; 7 bases match TRBD1. The CDR3 has 16 residues. Germline V lookup: CDR1 SGHNT, CDR2 YYREEE (reference sequence). The CDR3 sequence is CASSSKKGAGDNLRIF. The DNA for the CDR3 is TGTGCCAGCAGCTCAAAAAAGGGGGCAGGGGACAACCTCAGGATTTTT.

The chain carries TRBV6-5 and TRBJ1-1, with 11 bases lining up with TRBD1. The CDR3 consists of 15 residues. CDR1 is MNHEY and CDR2 is SVGAGI in the germline V gene. Germline trimming cut 5 bases from V and 3 bases from J; bases unmatched to any gene: 5. As DNA, the CDR3 is TGTGCCAGCAGTAAGAGGACAGGGGGCGACACTGAAGCTTTCTTT. Translation gives CASSKRTGGDTEAFF.

This clone was recorded a few times. J is TRBJ2-2 and V is TRBV28, with TRBD2 matching 8 bases. This CDR3 comprises 18 residues. From germline, CDR1 is MDHEN and CDR2 SYDVKM. Trimming removed 5 bases from V and 7 bases from J; junction bases left unmatched: 18. The DNA for the CDR3 is TGTGCCAGCAGTGGGCTTAGAAATAGCGGGAAAGTCGGCGGGGAGCTGTTTTTT. This encodes CASSGLRNSGKVGGELFF.

A few counts support this clone. The genes are TRBV6-5 and TRBJ2-7; TRBD1 matches at 10 bases. Germline trimming cut 2 bases from V and 7 bases from J; bases unmatched to any gene: 8. The CDR3 runs 15 residues. Germline V gene lookup returns CDR1 MNHEY and CDR2 SVGAGI. The CDR3 nucleotides are TGTGCCAGCAGTTACCAGCAGACAGGGGGCTGGGAGCAGTACTTC. Translating gives CASSYQQTGGWEQYF.

This chain joins TRBV5-1 and TRBJ1-2, with D perhaps TRBD1 (6 bases). CDR1 SGHRS and CDR2 YFSETQ come from the germline V gene. The CDR3 is 12 amino acids. V dropped 7 bases and J dropped 8 bases, with 15 bases sitting between them. CDR3 coding DNA: TGCGCCAGCCAAGAATCGGGGGGCGGCTACACCTTC. It yields the protein CASQESGGGYTF. The variable domain in full, with the rest retrieved from reference TRBV5-1 and TRBJ1-2, is KAGVTQTPRYLIKTRGQQVTLSCSPISGHRSVSWYQQTPGQGLQFLFEYFSETQRNKGNFPGRFSGRQFSNSRSEMNVSTLELGDSALYLCASQESGGGYTFGSGTRLTVV.